These T cell receptor beta chains were read from a single sample in a study of shared clonotypes between healthy human individuals. The repertoire was sequenced with immunoSEQ multiplex PCR; TCRdb's copy has only in-frame clones and lacks some. The data show 2 million to 2.5 million clones, roughly 95% seen once. The sample consisted of naive CD4+ T cells sorted from blood. These receptors were collected from a man aged 18 to 29 in good health. Both conserved end residues are part of each CDR3. The D gene is left open where the match is weak.

d_call | j_call | v_call | cdr3_aa | cdr3_nt
- | TRBJ2-6 | TRBV11-2 | CASSSDRTTGANVLTF | TGTGCCAGCAGCTCAGATAGGACCACTGGGGCCAACGTCCTGACTTTC
- | TRBJ2-7 | TRBV18 | CASSPAGVPHEQYF | TGTGCCAGCTCACCAGCAGGGGTCCCTCACGAGCAGTACTTC
- | TRBJ2-7 | TRBV5-6 | CASSLGGRFYEQYF | TGTGCCAGCAGCTTGGGGGGTAGGTTCTACGAGCAGTACTTC
- | TRBJ1-5 | TRBV4-1 | CASSQGYSNQPQHF | TGCGCCAGCAGCCAAGGCTATAGCAATCAGCCCCAGCATTTT
TRBD2 | TRBJ2-1 | TRBV5-1 | CASSSGGSEQFF | TGCGCCAGCAGCTCGGGGGGAAGTGAGCAGTTCTTC
TRBD1 | TRBJ1-1 | TRBV7-2 | CASSPRQGNTEAFF | TGTGCCAGCAGCCCAAGACAGGGGAACACTGAAGCTTTCTTT
- | TRBJ1-4 | TRBV9 | CASSVQGGTNEKLFF | TGTGCCAGCAGCGTGCAGGGAGGCACTAATGAAAAACTGTTTTTT
- | TRBJ2-7 | TRBV18 | CASSPGQNNEQYF | TGTGCCAGCTCACCCGGACAGAACAACGAGCAGTACTTC
- | TRBJ1-4 | TRBV18 | CASSPSSILRGLGEKLFF | TGTGCCAGCTCACCAAGTTCGATTCTAAGAGGACTGGGAGAAAAACTGTTTTTT
TRBD1 | TRBJ1-5 | TRBV27 | CASSFRGQGQPQHF | TGTGCCAGCAGTTTCCGAGGACAGGGTCAGCCCCAGCATTTT
TRBD1 | TRBJ1-1 | TRBV5-5 | CASSLEAGGTEAFF | TGTGCCAGCAGCTTGGAGGCAGGGGGTACTGAAGCTTTCTTT
TRBD2 | TRBJ2-7 | TRBV7-2 | CASSFLSGSATEQYF | TGTGCCAGCAGCTTTCTGAGCGGGAGCGCTACTGAGCAGTACTTC
- | TRBJ2-1 | TRBV5-1 | CASSLGGNVGNEQFF | TGCGCCAGCAGCTTGGGCGGAAATGTGGGCAATGAGCAGTTCTTC
TRBD1 | TRBJ2-1 | TRBV6-1 | CASSVRGSWNEQFF | TGTGCCAGCAGTGTCAGGGGGTCTTGGAATGAGCAGTTCTTC
TRBD2 | TRBJ2-2 | TRBV27 | CASSLAGITGELFF | TGTGCCAGCAGCCTAGCGGGGATAACCGGGGAGCTGTTTTTT
- | TRBJ2-7 | TRBV19 | CASRSVAGSSYEQYF | TGTGCCAGTAGATCGGTCGCAGGGAGCTCCTACGAGCAGTACTTC
- | TRBJ2-7 | TRBV5-6 | CASSLERPGEQYF | TGTGCCAGCAGCTTGGAGCGGCCTGGCGAGCAGTACTTC
TRBD2 | TRBJ2-3 | TRBV9 | CASSGEPWREGAGRSSDTQYF | TGTGCCAGCAGCGGAGAGCCCTGGCGGGAGGGTGCCGGGCGCAGCTCAGATACGCAGTATTTT
TRBD2 | TRBJ2-3 | TRBV7-9 | CASSLVGLAADTQYF | TGTGCCAGCAGCTTAGTCGGTCTAGCGGCAGATACGCAGTATTTT
TRBD1 | TRBJ1-5 | TRBV15 | CATSRSGDRDQPQHF | TGTGCCACCAGCAGATCAGGGGACAGGGATCAGCCCCAGCATTTT
- | TRBJ1-2 | TRBV11-2 | CASSPPTGDYGYTF | TGTGCCAGCAGCCCTCCGACAGGAGACTATGGCTACACCTTC
- | TRBJ1-6 | TRBV4-1 | CASSQVGGGISPLHF | TGCGCCAGCAGCCAAGTGGGGGGGGGAATTTCACCCCTCCACTTT
- | TRBJ2-2 | TRBV5-1 | CASRPPGKDTGELFF | TGCGCCAGCAGGCCCCCAGGGAAGGACACCGGGGAGCTGTTTTTT
- | TRBJ1-5 | TRBV2 | CASSGASQPQHF | TGTGCCAGCAGTGGGGCATCTCAGCCCCAGCATTTT